The clone carrying this TCR beta chain has a single count. Its antigen is not known. Different DNA sequences within this sample yield the same CDR3. TCRdb's table, derived via immunoSEQ multiplex PCR, lists solely in-frame clones and lacks some. The sample records approximately 2.3 million clones, 80% to 95% being singletons. The data are from a study of shared clonotypes between healthy human individuals. Study-wide context: Plates per donor: three CD4 naive, three CD4 memory, two CD8 naive, one CD8 memory. Study-level findings and limits: Incompleteness in sorted-subset sequencing, despite large depth, was shown by rarefaction. When naive CD4 clonotypes were compared across a few donors, about 5% were shared.

The CDR3 sequence is 15 residues long. Germline trimming cut 0 bases from V and 4 bases from J; bases unmatched to any gene: 4. Germline assignment: CDR1 SGHRS and CDR2 YFSETQ. This chain links TRBV5-1 with TRBJ1-3, with TRBD1 matching over 7 bases. The specimen sequenced was naive CD4+ T cells from PBMCs. Subset denoted: CD45RA+ positively selected. The sequence was obtained from a man younger than 30 in good health. Some clones in this sample may be carry-over from other donors' samples. CDR3 sequence reads: CASSLETGSGNTIYF. Written as DNA, the CDR3 is TGCGCCAGCAGCTTGGAGACAGGGTCGGGAAACACCATATATTTT.